This TCR beta chain was sequenced in a study of blood T cell repertoires in COVID-19. Authors' methods: For nucleated cells, counts were estimated from reference gene primer amplification. Clones were read by immunoSEQ multiplex PCR, and TCRdb kept only the in-frame ones, dropping some. The D gene and trimming were derived from the DNA, and the V and J assignments and clone size from that table. The sample contains approximately 270,000 clones, 70% to 90% of which appear only once. Germline CDR1 and CDR2: LNHDA and SQIVND (reference sequence). The CDR3 is 14 residues long. V lost 5 bases, J lost 4 bases, and 5 bases stayed unmatched. Participants, about 18 to 95 years old, spanned under 25 US areas. The study assigned cohorts using participant-reported clinical history. For recovered donors of Cohort 3, there were two negative PCRs, clearance, or symptom resolution.

The sample was PBMCs or T cells enriched from blood (not recorded which). This receptor was identified in a man aged 40-55 years who had recovered from COVID-19. V and J are TRBV19 and TRBJ2-5; the match to TRBD1 covers 9 bases. DNA of the CDR3: TGTGCCAGTAGTGCCCTGACAGGGGGAGAGACCCAGTACTTC. Its translation is CASSALTGGETQYF.